The 21 T cell receptor beta chains below come from one sample, sequenced in a study of PD-L1 blockade in urothelial cancer. Time point denoted: pretreatment peripheral blood. Assay used: immunoSEQ multiplex PCR; TCRdb lists only in-frame clones, some missing. The table lists 60,000 to 75,000 clones, about 83% of them singletons. The material was PBMCs, obtained around atezolizumab (anti-PD-L1) treatment. These receptor sequences come from a woman in her seventies with urothelial cancer.

The chain carries TRBV19 and TRBJ2-3; 11 bases match TRBD1. From germline, CDR1 is LNHDA and CDR2 SQIVND (reference sequence). The ends lost 5 bases at V and 3 bases at J; junction bases unmatched: 4. The CDR3 loop spans 15 amino acids. This CDR3 reads CASSAGQGATDTQYF. CDR3 sequence (DNA): TGTGCCAGTAGTGCAGGACAGGGGGCAACAGATACGCAGTATTTT.

The V and J genes are TRBV7-8 and TRBJ2-7; D gene ambiguous. V was cut by 3 bases and J by 6 bases, with 6 bases left in between. CDR1 and CDR2 (germline): SGHVS, FQNEAQ. The CDR3 is 11 residues long. The CDR3 nucleotides read TGTGCCAGCAGCTTTCCAGGCGAGCAGTACTTC. Translation gives CASSFPGEQYF.

The gene calls are TRBV5-8 and TRBJ2-2; D gene ambiguous. CDR3 length equals 13 residues. From germline, CDR1 is SGHTS and CDR2 YDEGEE. V was clipped by 3 bases and J by 6 bases, with 9 bases between them. CDR3 sequence: CASSYILAGELFF. The CDR3 coding sequence is TGTGCCAGCAGCTACATTTTGGCCGGGGAGCTGTTTTTT.

The chain joins TRBV28 to TRBJ1-3; no reliable D call. Germline CDR1 and CDR2: MDHEN and SYDVKM. CDR3 length: 15 amino acids. The V gene lost 5 bases and the J gene lost 4 bases, with 15 bases spanning the gap. In DNA form, the CDR3 reads TGTGCCAGCAGTCTTCCGGGAGGGTACGGAAACACCATATATTTT. Translated, it gives CASSLPGGYGNTIYF.

This rearrangement joins TRBV13 to TRBJ2-4; 8 bases are a match to TRBD2. The germline V gene encodes CDR1 PRHDT and CDR2 FYEKMQ (reference sequence). The CDR3 is made up of 14 amino acids. With 2 bases clipped from V and 9 bases from J, the junction kept 6 bases outside the gene matches. The CDR3 is CASSLRRGDSIQYF. CDR3 in DNA: TGTGCCAGCAGCTTACGGCGGGGGGATAGCATTCAGTACTTC.

This clone was seen once. CDR3 in DNA: TGTGCCAGCAGCTTAACCCCCACTAGCGCGAGGCAGTATTTT. It yields the protein CASSLTPTSARQYF. J is TRBJ2-3 and V is TRBV7-3; 7 bases are a match to TRBD2. V was pared by 0 bases and J by 11 bases, with 8 bases of the junction left unmatched. Germline V lookup: CDR1 SGHTA, CDR2 FQGTGA. The CDR3 is 14 amino acids.

CDR3 DNA: TGTGCCATCAGTGAGTCGCTAGCGGGAGGGTCCTACAATGAGCAGTTCTTC. Translation: CAISESLAGGSYNEQFF. The chain employs TRBV10-3 and TRBJ2-1; TRBD2 matches at 12 bases. Germline V gives CDR1 ENHRY, CDR2 SYGVKD. The CDR3 sequence is 17 residues long. V shed 0 bases, J shed 1 base, and the junction held 1 base outside the gene matches.

The chain carries TRBV7-8 and TRBJ2-1; 9 nucleotides match TRBD1. CDR1 and CDR2 (germline): SGHVS, FQNEAQ. Losses at the gene ends were 5 bases for V and 1 base for J; bases not matched to a gene: 9. This CDR3 is 17 amino acids long. The CDR3 sequence: CASSPRDRVWSYNEQFF. The CDR3 nucleotides read TGTGCCAGCAGCCCAAGGGACAGGGTTTGGTCCTACAATGAGCAGTTCTTC.

V gene TRBV28 combines with J gene TRBJ1-2; 10 bases match TRBD1. Germline assignment: CDR1 MDHEN and CDR2 SYDVKM. Losses at the gene ends were 10 bases for V and 6 bases for J; bases not matched to a gene: 14. CDR3 length: 15 residues. DNA of the CDR3: TGTGCCATCTGGACCGGGGACAGGGGTATCAATGGCTACACCTTC. Translated, it gives CAIWTGDRGINGYTF.

The chain uses TRBV7-9 and TRBJ2-7; 9 nucleotides align to TRBD1. The CDR3 runs to 17 residues. The trim removed 5 bases at V and 3 bases at J, leaving 14 bases unmatched. CDR1 and CDR2 (germline): SEHNR, FQNEAQ (reference sequence). DNA of the CDR3: TGTGCCAGCAGCCCGCGGAGGGCAGGACAGGGGAACTACGAGCAGTACTTC. This translates into CASSPRRAGQGNYEQYF.

The chain joins TRBV28 to TRBJ2-7; D ambiguous. The length of the CDR3 is 12 residues. Trimming removed 3 bases from V and 2 bases from J, with 5 bases in between. Germline V gene sequence: CDR1 MDHEN, CDR2 SYDVKM. In DNA, the CDR3 is TGTGCCAGCAGTTTGTATCCCTACGAGCAGTACTTC. Residues: CASSLYPYEQYF.

This clone was picked up a small number of times. The rearrangement joins TRBV30 to TRBJ1-1; D possibly corresponds to TRBD1 (6 bases). Germline CDR1 GTSNPN, CDR2 SVGIG (reference sequence). There are 13 residues in the CDR3. V was trimmed by 0 bases and J by 7 bases, leaving 12 bases between them. The CDR3 region has the DNA TGTGCCTGGAGTGTCAGACAGGTCGGTGAAGCTTTCTTT. Amino acids: CAWSVRQVGEAFF.

The J gene is TRBJ2-4, the V gene TRBV9, with 7 bases that match TRBD1. CDR3 length: 15 residues. J was trimmed by 8 bases and V by 1 base; bases with no gene match: 9. CDR1 SGDLS and CDR2 YYNGEE come from the germline V gene. For the CDR3, the DNA is TGTGCCAGCAGCGTAAGTTGGGACAGCGGCGACATTCAGTACTTC. As protein: CASSVSWDSGDIQYF.

The V call is TRBV19, the J call TRBJ1-1, with unresolved D. This CDR3 region has 13 residues. Germline V lookup: CDR1 LNHDA, CDR2 SQIVND (reference sequence). Trimming shortened V by 5 bases and J by 7 bases, and 14 bases separated the two germline ends. CDR3 region: CASSYSRGLEAFF. CDR3 DNA: TGTGCCAGTAGTTATTCCCGGGGTCTTGAAGCTTTCTTT.

This clone was found once. The chain recombines TRBV19 with TRBJ2-3; no definite D call. CDR1 and CDR2 (germline): LNHDA, SQIVND (reference sequence). The V end lost 1 base, the J end lost 6 bases, and 14 bases lay between the germline ends. CDR3 size: 15 residues. CDR3 protein: CASSIGGLVGDTQYF. In DNA, the CDR3 is TGTGCCAGTAGTATAGGTGGCCTAGTCGGGGATACGCAGTATTTT.

The chain joins TRBV15 to TRBJ1-1; D unclear. V was trimmed by 1 base and J by 10 bases, leaving 13 bases between them. From germline, CDR1 is LNHNV and CDR2 YYDKDF (reference sequence). CDR3 length: 13 residues. This chain's CDR3 is CATSRGSRVGAFF. In DNA form, the CDR3 reads TGTGCCACCAGCAGAGGATCGAGGGTTGGAGCTTTCTTT.

J is TRBJ2-7 and V is TRBV28; a weak D match, TRBD1 (6 bases). CDR3 size: 12 residues. The germline gives CDR1 MDHEN, CDR2 SYDVKM. Trimming pared 3 bases from V and 5 bases from J, leaving 8 bases between. The DNA of the CDR3 is TGTGCCAGCAGTTTCCAGGGGAACGAGCAGTACTTC. This sequence encodes CASSFQGNEQYF.

This clone was found once. The chain joins TRBV11-3 to TRBJ2-1; D possibly corresponds to TRBD1 (5 bases). Trimming took 5 bases from V and 5 from J, leaving 10 bases between them. CDR1 is SGHNT, CDR2 YENEEA, per germline. The CDR3 loop spans 13 amino acids. This CDR3 reads CASSLRQNNEQFF. Written as DNA, the CDR3 is TGTGCCAGCAGCCTAAGACAGAACAATGAGCAGTTCTTC.

This sequence joins TRBV5-4 and TRBJ1-1, with D unclear. The germline V and J ends were trimmed by 0 bases and 2 bases, with 11 bases remaining between them. CDR3 length equals 15 residues. The germline gives CDR1 SGHNT, CDR2 YYREEE (reference sequence). The CDR3 DNA sequence: TGTGCCAGCAGCTTGGGGGCAGAGTTAAACACTGAAGCTTTCTTT. Translating it yields CASSLGAELNTEAFF.

J is TRBJ2-3 and V is TRBV7-9, with 9 bases lining up with TRBD1. Trimming at V came to 1 base and at J to 1 base, leaving 3 bases not matched to a gene. Per the germline V gene, CDR1 is SEHNR and CDR2 is FQNEAQ (reference sequence). The CDR3 spans 16 residues. The CDR3 bases are TGTGCCAGCAGCTTAGGTCGGACAGGGGGCACAGATACGCAGTATTTT. It is translated as CASSLGRTGGTDTQYF.

The rearrangement joins TRBV7-6 to TRBJ2-2; 10 positions match TRBD2. This CDR3 is 19 amino acids long. Per germline, CDR1 SGHVS and CDR2 FNYEAQ. V dropped 1 base and J dropped 1; count of bases not matched to a gene: 9. CDR3 sequence reads: CASSLGWLAGVGNTGELFF. Written as DNA, the CDR3 is TGTGCCAGCAGCTTAGGGTGGCTAGCGGGAGTCGGGAACACCGGGGAGCTGTTTTTT.